This T cell receptor (beta chain) was captured in a study of blood T cell repertoires in COVID-19. Sequencing was performed with immunoSEQ multiplex PCR; in TCRdb, only in-frame clones are kept and a portion is missing. The sample includes about 99,000 clones, around nine tenths of them seen just once. CDR1 is SGDLS, CDR2 YYNGEE, per germline. V lost 0 bases and J lost 2, with 5 bases in between. The CDR3 has 13 residues. The sample taken for sequencing was peripheral blood. This chain connects TRBV9 to TRBJ2-5; D may be TRBD2 (5 bases). The source of this sequence is a human donor in a cohort sampled during active COVID-19. CDR3 nucleotide sequence: TGTGCCAGCAGCGTAGGAGGGCAAGAGACCCAGTACTTC. This gives the protein CASSVGGQETQYF.